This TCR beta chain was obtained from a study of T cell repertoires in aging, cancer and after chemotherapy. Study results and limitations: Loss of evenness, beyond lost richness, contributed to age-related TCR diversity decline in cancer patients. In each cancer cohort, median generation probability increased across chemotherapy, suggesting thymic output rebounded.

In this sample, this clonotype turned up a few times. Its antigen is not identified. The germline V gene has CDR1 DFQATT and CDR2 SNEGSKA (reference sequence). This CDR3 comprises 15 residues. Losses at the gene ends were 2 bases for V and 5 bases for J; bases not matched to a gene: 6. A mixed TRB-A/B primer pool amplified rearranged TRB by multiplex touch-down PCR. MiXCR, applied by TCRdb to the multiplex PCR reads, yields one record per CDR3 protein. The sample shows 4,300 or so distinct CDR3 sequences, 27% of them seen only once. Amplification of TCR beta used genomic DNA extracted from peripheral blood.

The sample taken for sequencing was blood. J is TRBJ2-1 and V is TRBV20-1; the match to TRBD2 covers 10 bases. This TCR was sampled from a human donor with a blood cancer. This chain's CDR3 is CSARPGTSVNNEQFF. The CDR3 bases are TGCAGTGCTAGACCCGGGACTAGCGTCAACAATGAGCAGTTCTTC.